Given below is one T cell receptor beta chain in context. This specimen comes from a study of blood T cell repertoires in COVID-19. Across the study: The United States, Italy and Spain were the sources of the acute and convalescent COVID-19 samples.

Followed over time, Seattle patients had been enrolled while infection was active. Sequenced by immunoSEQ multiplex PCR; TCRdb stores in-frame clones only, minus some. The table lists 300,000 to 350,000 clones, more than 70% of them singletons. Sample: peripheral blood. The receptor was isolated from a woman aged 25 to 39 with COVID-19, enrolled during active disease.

The CDR3 is CASSQGQGTNEKLFF. The CDR3 DNA follows: TGTGCCAGCTCACAAGGACAGGGAACTAATGAAAAACTGTTTTTT. V gene TRBV18 combines with J gene TRBJ1-4, with 8 bases aligning to TRBD1. CDR3 length: 15 amino acids. Per germline, CDR1 KGHSH and CDR2 LQKENI. Losses at the gene ends were 4 bases for V and 1 base for J; bases not matched to a gene: 2.